This T cell receptor beta chain derives from a study of blood T cell repertoires in COVID-19. Study at large: Samples representing acute and convalescent COVID-19 were sourced from the United States, Italy and Spain. Sources were T cells, B-cell-depleted T cells, or PBMCs; the material itself was cDNA or gDNA.

This clone was recorded only once. V dropped 6 bases and J dropped 7; count of bases not matched to a gene: 2. This CDR3 has 14 amino acids. Germline V gives CDR1 ENHRY, CDR2 SYGVKD. Source study methods: The assay estimated nucleated cells by amplifying reference gene primers. The data were produced by immunoSEQ multiplex PCR, yet TCRdb's version contains in-frame clones alone and is incomplete. The D gene and trimming were derived from the DNA, and the V and J assignments and clone size from that table. This repertoire shows some 49,000 clones, around 86% found once; its top ten account for about 10%.

J is TRBJ2-2 and V is TRBV10-3; 13 bases line up with TRBD2. This TCR was recovered from a human donor in a cohort sampled during active COVID-19. The sequencing input was peripheral blood. CDR3 residues: CAIRGLAGDGELFF. For the CDR3, the DNA is TGTGCCATCAGAGGACTAGCGGGAGACGGGGAGCTGTTTTTT.